Following are 12 T cell receptor beta chains from one sample sequenced in a study of post-analysis software for immune sequencing data. What these receptors recognize is not known. Presence of unique molecular identifiers characterized the TCR beta cDNA libraries. TCRdb called the PCR reads again in MiXCR, with one record for every CDR3 protein. The sample holds about 770,000 distinct CDR3 sequences, 46% seen once. Study-level findings and limits: Patients showed TRBV5-6, TRBV5-1 and TRBV20-1 among five TRBV segments more frequent than in controls.

Sequenced: blood. Receptors were obtained from a girl aged 10 to 17 with multiple sclerosis.

This clonotype was found many times. The J gene is TRBJ2-5, the V gene TRBV20-1, with 7 positions matching TRBD1. The CDR3 length is 13 residues. Per germline, CDR1 DFQATT and CDR2 SNEGSKA (reference sequence). The V and J ends lost 6 bases and 2 bases, in that order; junction bases with no gene match: 6. Here the CDR3 reads CSAPPGGQETQYF. Here the CDR3 DNA reads TGCAGTGCCCCCCCAGGGGGTCAAGAGACCCAGTACTTC.

V is TRBV4-3 and J is TRBJ2-1; 11 bases are a match to TRBD2. Germline CDR1 LGHNA, CDR2 YSLEER. The CDR3 spans 18 residues. The V segment lost 2 bases and the J segment 3 bases; nucleotides outside the gene matches: 9. DNA of the CDR3: TGCGCCAGCAGCCAACCCCGCGTAGCGGGAGGGTTCTACAATGAGCAGTTCTTC. Translating gives CASSQPRVAGGFYNEQFF.

V gene TRBV29-1 combines with J gene TRBJ2-2, with 8 bases identical to TRBD1. Trimming at V came to 2 bases and at J to 2 bases, leaving 4 bases not matched to a gene. The germline CDR1 and CDR2 sequences are SQVTM and ANQGSEA. The CDR3 consists of 15 residues. In nucleotides, the CDR3 is TGCAGCGTTGAATGGACAGGGCTTAACACCGGGGAGCTGTTTTTT. The encoded protein is CSVEWTGLNTGELFF.

The V gene is TRBV5-6, the J gene TRBJ2-3; 12 nucleotides match TRBD2. The junction had 8 bases not matched to a gene; V was cut back by 0 bases and J by 0 bases. The germline gives CDR1 SGHDT, CDR2 YYEEEE. This CDR3 comprises 19 residues. CDR3 protein: CASSLALAGGLLSTDTQYF. Here the CDR3 DNA reads TGTGCCAGCAGCTTGGCCCTAGCGGGAGGGCTGCTTAGCACAGATACGCAGTATTTT.

V gene TRBV12-3 or TRBV12-4 combines with J gene TRBJ1-4; 10 bases map to TRBD1. V shed 7 bases, J shed 6 bases, and the junction held 5 bases outside the gene matches. The CDR3 extends over 14 amino acids. The CDR3 nucleotides are TGTGCCAGCACCCTGACAGGGGGCGATGAAAAACTGTTTTTT. It specifies CASTLTGGDEKLFF.

This clonotype was picked up a small number of times. V is TRBV30 and J is TRBJ2-5; 12 nucleotides match TRBD2. After removal of 0 bases from V and 2 bases from J, the junction contained 1 base not matched to a gene. Per the germline V gene, CDR1 is GTSNPN and CDR2 is SVGIG (reference sequence). CDR3 size: 15 residues. In DNA form, the CDR3 reads TGTGCCTGGAGTGTACTAGCGGGGGGTCAAGAGACCCAGTACTTC. Amino acid sequence: CAWSVLAGGQETQYF.

The chain joins TRBV7-9 to TRBJ2-1, with D possibly being TRBD1 (6 bases). This CDR3 spans 16 amino acids. Germline values: CDR1 SEHNR, CDR2 FQNEAQ (reference sequence). The germline V and J ends were trimmed by 1 base and 0 bases, with 10 bases remaining between them. The CDR3 bases are TGTGCCAGCAGCTTAGAGAGGGGGATCTCCTACAATGAGCAGTTCTTC. Protein sequence: CASSLERGISYNEQFF.

This CDR3 is CSARNGQAIHNSPLHF. CDR3 in DNA: TGCAGTGCTAGAAATGGACAAGCTATACATAATTCACCCCTCCACTTT. The rearrangement links TRBV20-1 to TRBJ1-6, with D perhaps TRBD1 (5 bases). From germline, CDR1 is DFQATT and CDR2 SNEGSKA (reference sequence). The V and J ends lost 2 bases and 5 bases respectively, with 16 bases between them. The CDR3 sequence is 16 residues long.

The rearrangement joins TRBV4-3 to TRBJ1-1; unclear D gene. Trimming stripped 1 base from V and 3 bases from J, with 12 bases between. The CDR3 contains 15 residues. Germline V gene data show CDR1 as LGHNA and CDR2 as YSLEER. The CDR3 DNA reads TGCGCCAGCAGCCAAGGGAACCGACGGGACACTGAAGCTTTCTTT. This gives the protein CASSQGNRRDTEAFF.

The J gene is TRBJ1-2, the V gene TRBV12-3 or TRBV12-4; D is perhaps TRBD1 (5 bases). V lost 5 bases and J 1 base, leaving 11 bases between the germline ends. The CDR3 is made up of 14 amino acids. CDR3 in amino acids: CASSPSTVNYGYTF. The CDR3 bases are TGTGCCAGCAGTCCCTCGACAGTTAACTATGGCTACACCTTC.

The rearrangement joins TRBV6-1 to TRBJ1-2, with D uncertain. V lost 8 bases to trimming and J lost 4 bases, with 14 bases between them. The CDR3 is 13 amino acids. CDR1 MNHNS and CDR2 SASEGT come from the germline V gene. The CDR3 region has the DNA TGTGCCAGCGAATCGGCCGAGACCTATGGCTACACCTTC. Residues: CASESAETYGYTF.

This clonotype is a singleton in its sample. The V gene is TRBV25-1, the J gene TRBJ1-2; D is unclear. The V gene's germline CDR1 is MGHDK and CDR2 SYGVNS. The CDR3 totals 13 residues. With 1 base removed from V and 4 bases from J, the gap between germline ends came to 7 bases. CDR3 protein: CASSESESYGYTF. The CDR3 DNA sequence: TGTGCCAGCAGTGAATCAGAGTCCTATGGCTACACCTTC.